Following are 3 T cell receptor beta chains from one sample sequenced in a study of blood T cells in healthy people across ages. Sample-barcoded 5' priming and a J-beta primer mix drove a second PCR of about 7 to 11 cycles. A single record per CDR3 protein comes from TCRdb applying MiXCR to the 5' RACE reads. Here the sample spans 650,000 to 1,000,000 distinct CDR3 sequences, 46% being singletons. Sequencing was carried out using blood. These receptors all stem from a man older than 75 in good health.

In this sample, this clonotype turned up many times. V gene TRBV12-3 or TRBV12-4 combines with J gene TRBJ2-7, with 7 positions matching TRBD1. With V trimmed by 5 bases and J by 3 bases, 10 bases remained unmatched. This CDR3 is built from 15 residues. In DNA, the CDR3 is TGTGCCAGCAGTCCCCTCCGGGACAGAGACTACGAGCAGTACTTC. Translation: CASSPLRDRDYEQYF.

CDR3 nucleotides: TGTGCCAGCAGCCTAGACATAGTCGGGACCAACGTCCTGACTTTC. It yields the protein CASSLDIVGTNVLTF. This sequence joins TRBV7-2 and TRBJ2-6, with D possibly being TRBD2 (5 bases). Trimming stripped 5 bases from V and 8 bases from J, with 16 bases between. Germline-derived CDR1 and CDR2 are SGHTA and FQGNSA. The CDR3 sequence is 15 residues long.

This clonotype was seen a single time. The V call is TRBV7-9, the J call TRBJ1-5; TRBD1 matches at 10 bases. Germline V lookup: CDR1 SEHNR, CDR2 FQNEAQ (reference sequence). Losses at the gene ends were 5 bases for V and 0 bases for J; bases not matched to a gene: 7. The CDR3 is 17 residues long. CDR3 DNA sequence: TGTGCCAGCAGCGACGGACAGGGGGTGGGTAGCAATCAGCCCCAGCATTTT. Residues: CASSDGQGVGSNQPQHF.